These T cell receptor beta chains were read from a single sample in a study of shared clonotypes between healthy human individuals. Sequencing was performed with immunoSEQ multiplex PCR; in TCRdb, only in-frame clones are kept and a portion is missing. The sample carries over a million clones, around 97% recorded once. Sequenced: naive CD4+ T cells sorted from blood. These receptors came from a man aged 25-45 years in good health. Both conserved end residues are part of each CDR3. D genes are given only for firm matches. Clone size is not always given. Where it is, it says once, few, many or a class for expanded clones.

clone size	D gene	V gene	J gene	CDR3 DNA	CDR3 protein
NA	NA	TRBV29-1	TRBJ1-5	TGCAGCGTTGGGTTCGGTCGCAATCAGCCCCAGCATTTT	CSVGFGRNQPQHF
once	TRBD2	TRBV5-1	TRBJ2-7	TGCGCCAGCAGCTTTATACAAGCGGGAGATAGCGAGCAGTACTTC	CASSFIQAGDSEQYF
NA	NA	TRBV19	TRBJ2-7	TGTGCCAGTAGAGGACCGGACTCCTACGAGCAGTACTTC	CASRGPDSYEQYF
NA	TRBD2	TRBV27	TRBJ2-3	TGTGCCAGCAGTTTAAGTCCTAGCGGAGAAACGTTCACAGATACGCAGTATTTT	CASSLSPSGETFTDTQYF
NA	NA	TRBV18	TRBJ2-3	TGTGCCAGCTCACCAAAGGCAGGGGCAACAGATACGCAGTATTTT	CASSPKAGATDTQYF
NA	TRBD2	TRBV7-6	TRBJ2-7	TGTGCCAGCAGCTCGACTCAACGCGGGGGGGCTGCGCCACACTACGAGCAGTACTTC	CASSSTQRGGAAPHYEQYF
NA	TRBD2	TRBV6-4	TRBJ2-1	TGTGCCAGCAGTGACTTGGCGGGAGGACCCTACAATGAGCAGTTCTTC	CASSDLAGGPYNEQFF
few	TRBD1	TRBV5-1	TRBJ2-3	TGCGCCAGCAGCTTGGGGACAGGGGGCACAGATACGCAGTATTTT	CASSLGTGGTDTQYF
NA	NA	TRBV28	TRBJ2-1	TGTGCCAGCAGTTTTCGTTGGAGTGAGCAGTTCTTC	CASSFRWSEQFF
NA	NA	TRBV11-2	TRBJ2-5	TGTGCCAGCAGATTCCAAGAGACCCAGTACTTC	CASRFQETQYF
NA	TRBD2	TRBV7-6	TRBJ2-3	TGTGCCAGCAGCCCGTCACCTTTAGCGGGAGGGCCAGATACGCAGTATTTT	CASSPSPLAGGPDTQYF